This T cell receptor (beta chain) was retrieved from a study of radiation and T cells in renal cell carcinoma. Across the study: Nephrectomy followed 15 Gy stereotactic body radiation by 4 weeks.

Broader study findings: Without pretreatment biopsies, baseline tumor clonotype presence was undetermined.

Specified time point: blood 2 weeks post-SBRT. As for treatment: 15 Gy SBRT to primary tumor, nephrectomy 4 weeks later. Radiation-treated patients gave blood at baseline, week 2 and week 4. The tumor was a clear cell renal cell carcinoma. Germline CDR1 is SGHTA and CDR2 is FQGNSA. This CDR3 spans 17 amino acids. V shed 4 bases and J 8 bases; nucleotides not matched to a gene: 18. A note on this clone: The antigen is not known.

Assay used: immunoSEQ multiplex PCR; TCRdb lists only in-frame clones, some missing. This table holds 70,000 or so clones, roughly 80% found once. The sequence came from a man aged 55-75 years with renal cell carcinoma. The sample consisted of blood, taken from a patient whose treatment included radiotherapy and nephrectomy. The chain carries TRBV7-2 and TRBJ1-2; 8 positions match TRBD1. CDR3 in DNA: TGTGCCAGCAGCTCAGCGGCCTCCCAGGGGGCGCGGGAAGGCTACACCTTC. As protein: CASSSAASQGAREGYTF.